This TCR beta chain is drawn from a study of blood T cell repertoires in COVID-19. The wider study: COVID-19 samples from acute and convalescent phases originated in the United States, Italy and Spain. Sources were T cells, B-cell-depleted T cells, or PBMCs; the material itself was cDNA or gDNA.

Germline V gene data show CDR1 as MNHEY and CDR2 as SVGEGT. Deletions cut 2 bases from V and 4 bases from J, with 13 bases between. The CDR3 totals 15 residues. Authors' analysis steps: Amplification of reference gene primers was used by the study to estimate nucleated cell counts. Measured with immunoSEQ multiplex PCR; TCRdb has only the in-frame clones, and not every one. D and trimming come from the DNA, and the V and J calls and clone size come from that table. Of roughly 120,000 clones in the sample, 79% were seen once. This TCR was sampled from a woman older than 75 with acute or convalescent COVID-19. V gene TRBV6-2 or TRBV6-3 combines with J gene TRBJ2-3, with D possibly being TRBD2 (5 bases). The specimen was peripheral blood. CDR3 in amino acids: CASSYETGVPDTQYF. The CDR3 DNA is TGTGCCAGCAGTTACGAGACCGGGGTCCCAGATACGCAGTATTTT.